The table lists the clone carrying this T cell receptor beta chain with many counts. Its antigen remains unknown. The source of the sample is a study of T cell repertoires in cytomegalovirus infection. Study context: Public TCR beta signatures indicated both CMV infection and matching HLA type.

Findings and limits, study-wide: In two of eight donors, the top clonotype was HLA-C-restricted CMV-specific. The study identified carriers of CMV plus the relevant HLA from cumulative public TCR beta family frequency.

TCRdb recomputed calls from the reads with MiXCR, one row per CDR3 protein. The repertoire consists of under 350,000 distinct CDR3 sequences, with around a tenth occurring once and the leading ten covering 3.5% to 4.5%. The CDR3 contains 16 residues. V trimming: 4 bases; J trimming: 6 bases; junction bases outside the gene matches: 8. The rearrangement joins TRBV12-3 or TRBV12-4 to TRBJ2-4, with 11 bases matching TRBD1. The receptor's source is a human donor in good health (CMV status not recorded). Some clones in this sample may be carry-over from other donors' samples. Specimen: PBMCs. The CDR3 sequence: CASSSADRGPSNIQYF. CDR3 coding DNA: TGTGCCAGCAGTTCCGCGGACAGGGGGCCGTCAAACATTCAGTACTTC.